The rows below give T cell receptor beta chains drawn from one sample of a study of CD8 T cells in ankylosing spondylitis. In TCRdb, the 5' RACE reads were re-called with MiXCR into one record per CDR3 protein. The sample consists of around 150,000 distinct CDR3 sequences, around 19% of them appearing once. The sequencing sample was made of blood, either unsorted or a sorted T cell fraction (not recorded which). These receptors were collected from a male donor with ankylosing spondylitis or in good health (not recorded which). The conserved cysteine and the conserved F or W are not part of the CDR3 here. A row's size may be missing; if present it is once, few, many or a size class.

cdr3_aa v_call clone_size
ASSLDGVGSDTQY TRBV5-1 few
ASSQAGTGVPFSRY TRBV4-1 NA
ASSLTSGLRGELF TRBV12-3/TRBV12-4 many
ASSSVQSPQETQY TRBV5-1 NA
ASSGQGGFSGELF TRBV3-1 NA
ASSLLGQETQY TRBV5-1 many
ASSLESREAF TRBV5-1 many
ASSPTPFYPNEQF TRBV5-1 many
SAAPSGRSSYNEQF TRBV20-1 NA
ASSLIGGELF TRBV7-8 many
ASSPPSRTYEQY TRBV18 NA
ASSAAGAGELF TRBV7-6 many
ASSRRLAASTDTQY TRBV12-3/TRBV12-4 many
SAREAGGNTIY TRBV20-1 many
SARQPLNYGYT TRBV29-1 NA
ASSRPDRAVSYEQY TRBV5-5 many
AIRELAWTGELF TRBV10-3 many
ASSLVLREYNEQF TRBV7-8 NA
SASWLAVHNEQF TRBV20-1 many
ASTADGNTEAF TRBV5-6 many
ASSWGLASSTDTQY TRBV5-6 NA
ASRGDEAF TRBV7-2 few
SARDRQQNTGELF TRBV20-1 few
ASTAEDFQNQPQH TRBV2 NA
ASRPIRGDEQF TRBV5-1 few
ASSPSTGGYAELF TRBV5-1 NA
ASSSGGLAGSYEQY TRBV5-1 many
ASSYFVRSHQPQH TRBV6-5 many
AWSVWLGVLGSTEAF TRBV30 many
ASSLALAGGGEQF TRBV11-2 few
ASSSGPYRGDEQF TRBV5-1 many
SASPDSGANVLT TRBV29-1 many
SAGGLQGYSNQPQH TRBV20-1 many
ASSPPGLVENTGELF TRBV5-1 few
ASGVRSYNEQF TRBV6-1 many
ASSQDPLQLF TRBV3-1 once
ASTGGQGKTEAF TRBV10-2 many
SASGLIPKVGNEQF TRBV20-1 many
ASNRGSYNEQF TRBV19 many
ASSPGVSGNTIY TRBV5-1 few
SVGEAYEQY TRBV29-1 NA
ASSLTGGDGNTIY TRBV5-1 NA
ASSYLAANTGELF TRBV6-2/TRBV6-3 many
ASSLPFGRNWNTAAF TRBV5-1 NA
ATSSNRYNEQF TRBV24-1 few
ASSFIVNEKLF TRBV7-2 few
ASSWASYEQY TRBV12-3/TRBV12-4 few
ASSMGDSGRSDYNEQF TRBV19 NA
ASSPRLAGNTGELF TRBV5-1 many
GTSGIIYNEQF TRBV21-1 few
ASSMQGPGTEAF TRBV19 many
ASSFFEGNYGYT TRBV28 NA
ASSFRDISYNEQF TRBV5-1 many
ASSLFWEETQY TRBV2 NA
ASTKLGNEQF TRBV27 NA
ASSLPADEQF TRBV5-1 many
ASREPGGTDTQY TRBV5-1 many
ASSYSQTGYNEQF TRBV28 NA